These 7 T cell receptor beta chains were all obtained from the same sample, sequenced in a study of T cell responses to AZD1222 COVID-19 vaccine (dated by TCRdb to the early 2020s). The sample's time point label is to be understood as: about 28 days (+/-7) after the second vaccine dose. The protocol used for the library was the immunoSEQ multiplex PCR assay. Here the immuneACCESS table is served through TCRdb, limited to in-frame sequences with V and J called. Missing clones are a known gap in these copies; in checked studies unresolved V genes cover under half, and the rest lacks a known reason. Recorded for this sample are roughly 100,000 clones; 87% of them occurred a single time. The leading ten clones occupy roughly 10% of the sample. The sequencing here drew on peripheral blood, taken 28 days after the second AZD1222 dose. All receptors derive from an adult who received the AZD1222 COVID-19 vaccine.

The chain couples TRBV6-2 or TRBV6-3 to TRBJ1-6; D is unresolved. Germline V gene lookup returns CDR1 MNHEY and CDR2 SVGEGT. This CDR3 comprises 15 residues. V lost 3 bases to trimming and J lost 0 bases, with 6 bases between them. The CDR3 protein is CASSYGSSYNSPLHF. The DNA for the CDR3 is TGTGCCAGCAGTTATGGGAGCTCCTATAATTCACCCCTCCACTTT.

This chain joins TRBV7-2 and TRBJ1-3; D not certain. The germline gives CDR1 SGHTA, CDR2 FQGNSA. Trimming cost V 1 base and J 0 bases, with 10 bases left between them. This CDR3 has 16 residues. This CDR3 is CASSLVVATSGNTIYF. In nucleotides, the CDR3 is TGTGCCAGCAGCTTAGTAGTCGCCACCTCTGGAAACACCATATATTTT. Together with reference TRBV7-2 and TRBJ1-3, the CDR3 gives the full variable domain: GAGVSQSPSNKVTEKGKDVELRCDPISGHTALYWYRQSLGQGLEFLIYFQGNSAPDKSGLPSDRFSAERTGGSVSTLTIQRTQQEDSAVYLCASSLVVATSGNTIYFGEGSWLTVV.

V usage is TRBV29-1 and J usage is TRBJ2-5; D unresolved. With 0 bases removed from V and 1 base from J, the gap between germline ends came to 12 bases. Germline CDR1 SQVTM, CDR2 ANQGSEA. The CDR3 covers 15 residues. CDR3 bases: TGCAGCGTTGAAGATCAGAAGGAACCCCAAGAGACCCAGTACTTC. Encoded protein: CSVEDQKEPQETQYF.

The chain employs TRBV27 and TRBJ2-7; 14 bases align to TRBD2. Germline V lookup: CDR1 MNHEY, CDR2 SMNVEV (reference sequence). Trimming at V came to 5 bases and at J to 0 bases, leaving 3 bases not matched to a gene. This CDR3 contains 16 residues. CDR3 loop: CASSVGTSGSSYEQYF. CDR3 in DNA: TGTGCCAGCAGTGTCGGGACTAGCGGGAGCTCCTACGAGCAGTACTTC.

This chain joins TRBV27 and TRBJ2-7; TRBD1 matches 9 bases. The CDR3 spans 14 residues. V lost 2 bases and J lost 5; bases outside the gene matches: 4. Germline V gives CDR1 MNHEY, CDR2 SMNVEV (reference sequence). The CDR3 spells CASSLDRGSNEQYF. CDR3 coding DNA: TGTGCCAGCAGTTTAGACAGGGGGTCCAACGAGCAGTACTTC.

Remarks on this clone: This may be a read error, as it is one base from a much larger clone. The genes are TRBV9 and TRBJ1-1; D perhaps matches TRBD1 (6 bases). V was pared by 3 bases and J by 3 bases, with 9 bases between. In germline, CDR1 is SGDLS, CDR2 YYNGEE. This CDR3 comprises 13 residues. CDR3: CASSEGGYTEAFF. The CDR3 nucleotides read TGTGCCAGCAGCGAGGGGGGGTACACTGAAGCTTTCTTT.

The chain links TRBV7-9 to TRBJ1-2; no clear D gene. Germline CDR1 and CDR2: SEHNR and FQNEAQ (reference sequence). Deletions cut 3 bases from V and 4 bases from J, with 12 bases between. CDR3 size: 14 residues. CDR3 residues: CASSFSGFVYGYTF. DNA of the CDR3: TGTGCCAGCAGCTTTTCCGGGTTCGTCTATGGCTACACCTTC.